The clone carrying this TCR beta chain has a count of ten or more. The antigen remains undetermined. CDR3 length: 13 residues. Trimming cost V 8 bases and J 0 bases, with 5 bases left between them. This sample stems from a study of blood T cells in healthy people across ages. Study observations and caveats: Age showed a roughly linear inverse relationship with TCR beta diversity per million T cells.

Together with a sample-barcoded 5' primer, a J-beta primer mix was included in a second PCR lasting roughly 6 to 12 cycles. TCRdb reprocessed the 5' RACE reads via MiXCR and lists one record per CDR3 protein. The sample carries around 1.5 million distinct CDR3 sequences, roughly 30% recorded once. Sequenced input: blood. The TCR comes from a woman under 40 in good health. The V call is TRBV12-3 or TRBV12-4, the J call TRBJ2-6, with D hard to call. The CDR3 DNA is TGTGCCAGCGGTGACTCTGGGGCCAACGTCCTGACTTTC. It specifies CASGDSGANVLTF.